This T cell receptor (beta chain) was captured in a study of a mutant IDH1 vaccine in newly diagnosed glioma. Looking at the study overall: Among treated patients, approximately 62% were male and about 40% female, and mean age was around 40 years. The earlier regimen, radiotherapy, temozolomide, or both, was most often both. Whole-study results and caveats: Pseudoprogression appeared unlinked to shifts in leading peripheral T cell clonotypes.

This sample's time point: week 11, during vaccination. One vaccine dose held 300 ug of mutant IDH1 20-mer peptide and came with topical imiquimod. Donors' newly diagnosed IDH1-mutant WHO grade 3 or 4 astrocytomas lacked nuclear ATRX. Comments on this clone: The antigen is unknown.

Sequenced by immunoSEQ multiplex PCR; TCRdb stores in-frame clones only, minus some. The sample yields tens of thousands of clones, 75% to 85% seen once. The TCR sequence derives from a man in his thirties or forties with glioma. The input for sequencing was PBMCs, taken from a glioma patient whose treatment included an IDH1 peptide vaccine.

The CDR3 spells CASSLENRNYGYTF. The CDR3 DNA sequence: TGCGCCAGCAGCCTGGAGAACCGAAACTATGGCTACACCTTC. The J gene is TRBJ1-2, the V gene TRBV4-1; no reliable D call. The germline CDR1 and CDR2 sequences are MGHRA and YSYEKL. With 4 bases removed from V and 2 bases from J, the gap between germline ends came to 11 bases. The CDR3 has 14 amino acids.